This T cell receptor (beta chain) was documented in a study of T cell responses to AZD1222 COVID-19 vaccine (dated by TCRdb to about 2021). About the full investigation: TCR sequencing was performed for about 250 trial participants, of whom around 210 were given two doses of AZD1222 and approximately 25 were given two doses of MenACWY control vaccine. Trial participants were enrolled by age into subgroups of 18-55, 56-69 and 70-plus years, and around 150, 29 and 61 TCR-sequenced participants, respectively, were included in these subgroups. General conclusions and limits of the study: Participants were mostly white British, with more females than males. The authors suggested clonal diversity may have been underestimated. Reportedly, close to half of the unique spike-specific TCRs recognized epitopes lying outside the regions that are mutated in the B.1.351 and B.1.1.7 variants. In the small 56-69-year group, the increase in depth fell short of significance, most likely because of low power. The whole spike protein was spanned by vaccine-associated CD4 TCRs, and dominant responses were seen in regions 160-218 and 743-854. Because no day 14 peak-response samples were available, repertoires were characterized only after the peak T cell response. After two AZD1222 doses, both the breadth and the depth of spike-specific TCRs were significantly higher than at day 0 and than in MenACWY recipients. Only six AZD1222 recipients were SARS-CoV-2 seropositive at baseline, limiting conclusions about previously exposed vaccinees.

The CDR3 regions of human TCRbeta chains were analyzed by immunosequencing. The authors' analysis ran thus. TCRs in the repertoires were compared against a reference library of SARS-CoV-2-specific TCRs that had been generated with the MIRA antigen-specificity platform. Breadth meant the fraction of unique TCRs that were SARS-CoV-2-associated, whereas depth meant the fraction of total T cells that were SARS-CoV-2-associated. Using the MIRA data, each spike-specific TCR was mapped to the spike region that the TCR reacts to and placed in a CD4 or CD8 class. Log10-transformed breadth and depth values were compared by one-way ANOVA with Sidak's multiple comparisons tests. TCRdb retrieved this table from immuneACCESS and kept in-frame rearrangements only. Not all clones are present; in checked studies, unresolved V genes account for under half, and no reason is known for the remainder. V, J and clone size were drawn from that table, and D and trimming were deduced from the DNA. This sample comprises approximately 35,000 clones, approximately 90% of them detected only once. The ten largest account for 11% of the sample.

This sample's time point label indicates: about 28 days (+/-7) after the second vaccine dose. Because spike-specific TCR depth and breadth did not differ between the two schedules, AZD1222 recipients who got a second dose at roughly 4 weeks were pooled with those who got a second dose at roughly 12 weeks. The vaccinee samples were drawn from two UK trials, COV001 and COV002, one of which was a single-blind randomized controlled phase 2/3 trial testing AZD1222 (ChAdOx1 nCoV-19) in healthy adults. Trial participant PBMC samples were collected at day 0 and day 28 after the second dose for TCRbeta chain sequencing. Cut back by 6 bases and 1 base, the V and J ends lie 6 bases apart. The CDR3 goes from the cysteine to the phenylalanine over 12 residues. Only CDR3 DNA is held: 36 bases, read in frame from base 1. To note about this clone: Its antigen is not yet known. The record has no base qualities; no much larger clone is one base away.

Here the chain combines TRBV12-3 or TRBV12-4 and TRBJ1-1; the D gene assignment is ambiguous. This sample comprised peripheral blood, obtained 28 days after the second AZD1222 dose. This clonotype originated in an adult who received the AZD1222 COVID-19 vaccine. For the CDR3, the sequence is CASRNKNTEAFF. Here is the DNA: TGTGCCAGCAGAAACAAGAACACTGAAGCTTTCTTT.